The TCR beta chain under discussion was sequenced for a study of T-cell reconstitution after alpha-beta-depleted transplantation in children. Unique molecular identifiers were incorporated during preparation of the TCRbeta library. TCRdb re-called the PCR reads with MiXCR, one entry per CDR3 protein. The table shows roughly 220,000 distinct CDR3 sequences, with 7.5% to 10% occurring only once. This clonotype came up many times. This CDR3 contains 15 residues. V was pared by 1 base and J by 7 bases, with 15 bases between. The germline V gene has CDR1 SGHAT and CDR2 FQNNGV. This TCR derives from a human donor who donated a stem cell graft to a child with SCID. The sample in question was PBMCs from the stem cell graft donor, obtained from the stem cell graft. This chain joins TRBV11-2 and TRBJ2-3, with D possibly being TRBD2 (6 bases). Written as DNA, the CDR3 is TGTGCCAGCAGCTTAGTATCGGAGGGGCGGCATACGCAGTATTTT. Its protein product is CASSLVSEGRHTQYF.